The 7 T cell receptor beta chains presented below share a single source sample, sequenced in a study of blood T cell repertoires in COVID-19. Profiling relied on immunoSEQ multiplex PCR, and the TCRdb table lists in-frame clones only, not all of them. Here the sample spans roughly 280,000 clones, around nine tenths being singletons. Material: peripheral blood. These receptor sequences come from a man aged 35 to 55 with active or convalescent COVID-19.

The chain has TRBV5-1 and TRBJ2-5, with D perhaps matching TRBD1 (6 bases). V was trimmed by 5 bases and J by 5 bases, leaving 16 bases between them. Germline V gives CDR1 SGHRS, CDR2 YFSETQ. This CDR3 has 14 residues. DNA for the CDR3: TGCGCCAGCAGTCCAAGACAGGCGAGGGAGACCCAGTACTTC. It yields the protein CASSPRQARETQYF. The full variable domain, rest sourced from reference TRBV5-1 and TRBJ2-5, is KAGVTQTPRYLIKTRGQQVTLSCSPISGHRSVSWYQQTPGQGLQFLFEYFSETQRNKGNFPGRFSGRQFSNSRSEMNVSTLELGDSALYLCASSPRQARETQYFGPGTRLLVL.

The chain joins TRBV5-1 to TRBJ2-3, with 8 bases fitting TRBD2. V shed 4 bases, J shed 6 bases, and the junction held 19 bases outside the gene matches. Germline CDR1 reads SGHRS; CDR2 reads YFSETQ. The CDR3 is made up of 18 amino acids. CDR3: CASSLRSYGGDRSDTQYF. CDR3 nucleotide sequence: TGCGCCAGCAGCCTCAGATCATACGGGGGGGACCGCTCGGATACGCAGTATTTT.

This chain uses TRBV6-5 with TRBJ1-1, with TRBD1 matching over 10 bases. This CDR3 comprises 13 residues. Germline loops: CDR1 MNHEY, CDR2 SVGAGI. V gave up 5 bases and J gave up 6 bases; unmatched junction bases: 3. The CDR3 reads CASSRDRGPEAFF. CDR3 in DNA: TGTGCCAGCAGTCGCGACAGGGGGCCTGAAGCTTTCTTT.

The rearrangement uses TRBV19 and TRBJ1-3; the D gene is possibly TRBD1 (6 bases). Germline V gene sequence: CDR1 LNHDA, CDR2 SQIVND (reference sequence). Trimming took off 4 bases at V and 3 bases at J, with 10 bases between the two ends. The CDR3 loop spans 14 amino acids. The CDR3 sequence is CASSNRDIGNTIYF. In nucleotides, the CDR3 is TGTGCCAGTAGTAACCGGGACATTGGAAACACCATATATTTT.

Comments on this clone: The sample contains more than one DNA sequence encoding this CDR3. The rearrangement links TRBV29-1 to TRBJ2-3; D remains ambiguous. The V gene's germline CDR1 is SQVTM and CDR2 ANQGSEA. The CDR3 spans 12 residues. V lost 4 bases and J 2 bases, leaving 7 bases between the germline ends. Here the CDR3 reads CSVGLDTDTQYF. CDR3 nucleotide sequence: TGCAGCGTTGGACTCGACACAGATACGCAGTATTTT.

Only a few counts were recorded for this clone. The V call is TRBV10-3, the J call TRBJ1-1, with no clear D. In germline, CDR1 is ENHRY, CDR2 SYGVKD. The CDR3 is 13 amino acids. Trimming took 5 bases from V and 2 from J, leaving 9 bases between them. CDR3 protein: CAISNTDNTEAFF. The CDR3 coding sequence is TGTGCCATCAGTAACACCGATAACACTGAAGCTTTCTTT.

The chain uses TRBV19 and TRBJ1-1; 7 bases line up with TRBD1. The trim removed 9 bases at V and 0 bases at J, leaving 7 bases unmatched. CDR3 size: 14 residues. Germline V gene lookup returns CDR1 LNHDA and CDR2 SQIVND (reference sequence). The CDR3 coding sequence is TGTGCCAGCGACGCGACAGGGATGAACACTGAAGCTTTCTTT. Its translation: CASDATGMNTEAFF.